Presented here are 13 T cell receptor beta chains from one specimen sequenced in a study of cytomegalovirus exposure and HLA in healthy donors. Profiling relied on immunoSEQ multiplex PCR, and the TCRdb table lists in-frame clones only, not all of them. The data hold about 130,000 clones, with 82% observed a single time. Sequenced: PBMCs. Receptors originate from a man aged 25-40 years in good health and CMV-seropositive.

V is TRBV7-2 and J is TRBJ2-1, with D hard to call. Germline CDR1 is SGHTA and CDR2 is FQGNSA. The CDR3 extends over 11 amino acids. Trimming took 5 bases from V and 4 from J, leaving 3 bases between them. In DNA form, the CDR3 reads TGTGCCAGCAGCACTTACAATGAGCAGTTCTTC. It specifies CASSTYNEQFF. The entire variable domain, with the rest obtained from reference TRBV7-2 and TRBJ2-1, is as follows: GAGVSQSPSNKVTEKGKDVELRCDPISGHTALYWYRQSLGQGLEFLIYFQGNSAPDKSGLPSDRFSAERTGGSVSTLTIQRTQQEDSAVYLCASSTYNEQFFGPGTRLTVL.

The gene calls are TRBV11-2 and TRBJ1-1, with no clear D. Trimming removed 5 bases at V and 7 bases at J, with 14 bases between. Germline V gives CDR1 SGHAT, CDR2 FQNNGV. This CDR3 is 13 amino acids long. The CDR3 loop is CASSAWTEFEAFF. CDR3 coding DNA: TGTGCCAGCAGCGCCTGGACTGAATTTGAAGCTTTCTTT. The whole variable domain, remainder taken from reference TRBV11-2 and TRBJ1-1, is EAGVAQSPRYKIIEKRQSVAFWCNPISGHATLYWYQQILGQGPKLLIQFQNNGVVDDSQLPKDRFSAERLKGVDSTLKIQPAKLEDSAVYLCASSAWTEFEAFFGQGTRLTVV.

The CDR3 region has the DNA TGTGCCAGCAGCTTAGTAAGGCCAGGGGGACGTAGCAATCAGCCCCAGCATTTT. It codes for CASSLVRPGGRSNQPQHF. The chain links TRBV7-8 to TRBJ1-5, with 7 bases aligning to TRBD1. The germline gives CDR1 SGHVS, CDR2 FQNEAQ. The CDR3 spans 18 residues. J gave up 0 bases and V 1 base, and 9 bases lay outside the gene matches.

The chain employs TRBV7-3 and TRBJ2-3; 9 positions match TRBD2. The V gene's germline CDR1 is SGHTA and CDR2 FQGTGA. CDR3 size: 16 residues. Trimming cost V 5 bases and J 1 base; bases outside gene matches: 7. The CDR3 DNA sequence: TGTGCCAGCAGCCAGGGACTAGCTGAGGGCACAGATACGCAGTATTTT. Its protein is CASSQGLAEGTDTQYF.

This chain joins TRBV9 and TRBJ1-1, with 8 bases identical to TRBD1. The CDR3 is 15 residues long. V lost 3 bases and J lost 0; bases outside the gene matches: 4. From germline, CDR1 is SGDLS and CDR2 YYNGEE. The CDR3 spells CASSAWTGMNTEAFF. In nucleotides, the CDR3 is TGTGCCAGCAGCGCATGGACAGGGATGAACACTGAAGCTTTCTTT. Combining the CDR3 with reference TRBV9 and TRBJ1-1 gives the whole variable domain DSGVTQTPKHLITATGQRVTLRCSPRSGDLSVYWYQQSLDQGLQFLIQYYNGEERAKGNILERFSAQQFPDLHSELNLSSLELGDSALYFCASSAWTGMNTEAFFGQGTRLTVV.

This clone appeared a single time. CDR3 loop: CASSSRLAGLSYEQYF. CDR3 in DNA: TGTGCCAGCAGCTCCCGACTGGCGGGTTTGTCCTACGAGCAGTACTTC. This sequence joins TRBV7-2 and TRBJ2-7; the D gene is possibly TRBD2 (5 bases). Germline CDR1 is SGHTA and CDR2 is FQGNSA. Trimming removed 4 bases at V and 1 base at J, with 17 bases between. The CDR3 runs to 16 residues.

The chain combines TRBV5-1 with TRBJ2-7; weak D call: TRBD2 (6 bases). Germline V gives CDR1 SGHRS, CDR2 YFSETQ. Trimming left V 1 base short and J 0 bases short, with 11 bases between. This CDR3 region has 15 residues. The CDR3 region has the DNA TGCGCCAGCAGCTTGATCGGGGGAAGCTCCTACGAGCAGTACTTC. Its protein is CASSLIGGSSYEQYF.

The V gene is TRBV19, the J gene TRBJ1-2, with TRBD1 as a possible D gene (5 bases). Germline CDR1 LNHDA, CDR2 SQIVND (reference sequence). V lost 3 bases to trimming and J lost 4 bases, with 15 bases between them. The CDR3 totals 15 residues. CDR3 nucleotide sequence: TGTGCCAGTAGTATCCCCCGACAGAGGTCCTATGGCTACACCTTC. This sequence encodes CASSIPRQRSYGYTF.

The chain has TRBV21-1 and TRBJ2-7; the D segment call TRBD1 is taken from the table without a DNA check. TRBV21-1 is assigned pseudogene status. The CDR3 runs 15 residues. In DNA form, the CDR3 reads TGTGCCAGCAGCAAAGCCGAGGGGGCGGTTGGTGAGCAGTACTTC. Encoded protein: CASSKAEGAVGEQYF.

The chain links TRBV5-6 to TRBJ2-7; the D is unclear. V shed 2 bases and J shed 3 bases, with 15 bases lying between them. Germline CDR1 and CDR2: SGHDT and YYEEEE. CDR3 length: 15 residues. The CDR3 here is CASSFGQLVFYEQYF. CDR3 in DNA: TGTGCCAGCAGCTTTGGTCAACTGGTCTTCTACGAGCAGTACTTC.

The J gene is TRBJ2-1, the V gene TRBV9; 9 bases align to TRBD2. Germline-derived CDR1 and CDR2 are SGDLS and YYNGEE. Trimming removed 4 bases from V and 7 bases from J; junction bases left unmatched: 9. This CDR3 spans 15 amino acids. The CDR3 sequence is CASSSGLAGRNEQFF. The CDR3 DNA reads TGTGCCAGCAGCTCGGGACTAGCTGGGAGGAATGAGCAGTTCTTC.

This clone was picked up a small number of times. This chain uses TRBV11-2 with TRBJ2-2; 8 nucleotides line up with TRBD1. The germline CDR1 and CDR2 sequences are SGHAT and FQNNGV. V was pared by 1 base and J by 4 bases, with 5 bases of the junction left unmatched. CDR3 length equals 16 residues. As DNA, the CDR3 is TGTGCCAGCAGCTTAGCAGGGGGCAAAAGCACCGGGGAGCTGTTTTTT. It yields the protein CASSLAGGKSTGELFF.

The chain uses TRBV2 and TRBJ2-7; 10 positions agree with TRBD1. After removal of 6 bases from V and 9 bases from J, the junction contained 11 bases not matched to a gene. This CDR3 spans 14 amino acids. CDR1 SNHLY and CDR2 FYNNEI come from the germline V gene. In DNA, the CDR3 is TGTGCCAGCAGCCCGGGACAGGGGAGAGTCCGGCAGTACTTC. Residues: CASSPGQGRVRQYF. Full variable domain (missing parts from reference TRBV2 and TRBJ2-7): EPEVTQTPSHQVTQMGQEVILRCVPISNHLYFYWYRQILGQKVEFLVSFYNNEISEKSEIFDDQFSVERPDGSNFTLKIRSTKLEDSAMYFCASSPGQGRVRQYFGPGTRLTVT.